This T cell receptor beta chain was retrieved from a study of blood T cell repertoires in COVID-19. At the level of the study: The United States, Italy and Spain were the sources of the acute and convalescent COVID-19 samples. Sample material is recorded as cDNA or gDNA derived from T cells, B-cell-depleted T cells, or PBMCs.

Per the authors' pipeline: Reference gene primer amplification yielded estimated nucleated cell counts. Produced via immunoSEQ multiplex PCR; TCRdb's table is partial and in-frame only. Clone size and V and J calls were adopted from that table, with D and trimming inferred from the DNA. The sample gives 14,000 to 15,000 clones, approximately 83% of which show up once; roughly 17% is in the top ten. CDR1 is SNHLY, CDR2 FYNNEI, per germline. The V segment lost 3 bases and the J segment 5 bases; nucleotides outside the gene matches: 1. The CDR3 runs to 13 residues. The TCR comes from a human donor in a cohort sampled during active COVID-19. J is TRBJ2-5 and V is TRBV2; 9 bases fit TRBD1. The sample consisted of peripheral blood. CDR3 region: CASSDTGGETQYF. CDR3 sequence (DNA): TGTGCCAGCAGTGACACAGGGGGCGAGACCCAGTACTTC.